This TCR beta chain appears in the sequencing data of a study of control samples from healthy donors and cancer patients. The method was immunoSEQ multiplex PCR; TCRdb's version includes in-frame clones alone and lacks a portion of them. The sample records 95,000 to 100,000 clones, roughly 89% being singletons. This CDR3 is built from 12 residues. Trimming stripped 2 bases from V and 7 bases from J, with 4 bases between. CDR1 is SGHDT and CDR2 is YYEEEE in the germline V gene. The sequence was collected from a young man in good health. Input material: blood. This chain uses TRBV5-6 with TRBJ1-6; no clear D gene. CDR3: CASSFSNSPLHF. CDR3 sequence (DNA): TGTGCCAGCAGCTTCTCAAATTCACCCCTCCACTTT. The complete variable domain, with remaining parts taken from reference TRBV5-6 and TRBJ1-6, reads DAGVTQSPTHLIKTRGQQVTLRCSPKSGHDTVSWYQQALGQGPQFIFQYYEEEERQRGNFPDRFSGHQFPNYSSELNVNALLLGDSALYLCASSFSNSPLHFGNGTRLTVT.